These 32 T cell receptor beta chains originate from one sample sequenced in a study of blood T cell repertoires in COVID-19 (dated by TCRdb to the early 2020s). Libraries were made using the immunoSEQ multiplex PCR assay. TCRdb took this table from immuneACCESS and kept in-frame rearrangements with V and J called. Such tables lack part of the clones; where checked against another copy, unresolved V genes explain under half of the gap, and the rest is unexplained. In all, the sample holds about 260,000 clones, and about 80% of those were seen once. The biggest ten clones account for 8% to 9.5% of the sample. Specimen: peripheral blood. The receptors stem from a woman aged 45 to 65 who had recovered from COVID-19.

The rearrangement joins TRBV7-2 to TRBJ2-7, with D perhaps TRBD1 (5 bases). The CDR3 length is 14 residues. Trimming stripped 4 bases from V and 6 bases from J, with 16 bases between. From germline, CDR1 is SGHTA and CDR2 FQGNSA. The CDR3 coding sequence is TGTGCCAGCAGCTCAGGGTCCCCCTTGTTCGAGCAGTACTTC. Protein sequence: CASSSGSPLFEQYF.

The rearrangement joins TRBV27 to TRBJ1-5; a possible D gene is TRBD1 (6 bases). Between the trimmed V and J ends, which lost 2 bases and 7 bases, there was a span of 9 bases. Germline assignment: CDR1 MNHEY and CDR2 SMNVEV (reference sequence). There are 13 residues in the CDR3. Here the CDR3 reads CASSLVQGQPQHF. DNA for the CDR3: TGTGCCAGCAGTTTAGTCCAGGGGCAGCCCCAGCATTTT.

With respect to this clone: Other DNA variants within this sample encode the same CDR3. The chain uses TRBV5-4 and TRBJ1-6, with 9 bases that match TRBD1. J gave up 7 bases and V 0 bases, and 2 bases lay outside the gene matches. CDR3 length: 15 amino acids. Germline CDR1 SGHNT, CDR2 YYREEE (reference sequence). This CDR3 reads CASSLGQGGNSPLHF. The CDR3 DNA is TGTGCCAGCAGCTTGGGACAGGGGGGGAATTCACCCCTCCACTTT.

V is TRBV5-6 and J is TRBJ2-7; D is unclear. Trimming left V 2 bases short and J 2 bases short, with 8 bases between. The germline gives CDR1 SGHDT, CDR2 YYEEEE. This CDR3 has 13 amino acids. The CDR3 nucleotides are TGTGCCAGCAGCTTAGGAGAAGCCTACGAGCAGTACTTC. Amino acid sequence: CASSLGEAYEQYF.

This clone was observed a single time. The chain employs TRBV6-1 and TRBJ1-2; D possibly corresponds to TRBD1 (6 bases). The germline gives CDR1 MNHNS, CDR2 SASEGT. CDR3 length: 14 residues. V was pared by 3 bases and J by 0 bases, with 8 bases between. The CDR3 here is CASSDQGTNYGYTF. In nucleotides, the CDR3 is TGTGCCAGCAGTGACCAGGGGACTAACTATGGCTACACCTTC.

The genes are TRBV3-1 (or the pseudogene TRBV3-2) and TRBJ2-3, with 7 bases identical to TRBD1. This CDR3 spans 14 amino acids. Germline-derived CDR1 and CDR2 are LGHDT and YNNKEL (reference sequence). V lost 8 bases to trimming and J lost 0 bases; unmatched junction nucleotides: 5. As DNA, the CDR3 is TGTGCCAGCCAACAGGGGCCCAGCACAGATACGCAGTATTTT. Its translation is CASQQGPSTDTQYF.

As regards this clone: This sample also contains other DNA sequences that code for the same CDR3. The rearrangement uses TRBV30 and TRBJ1-4, with TRBD1 matching 8 bases. Losses at the gene ends were 0 bases for V and 8 bases for J; bases not matched to a gene: 5. The V gene's germline CDR1 is GTSNPN and CDR2 SVGIG (reference sequence). The CDR3 sequence is 14 residues long. CDR3 coding DNA: TGTGCCTGGAGTGTAGGGACAGGAAGCGAAAAACTGTTTTTT. The encoded protein is CAWSVGTGSEKLFF. The full variable domain, rest sourced from reference TRBV30 and TRBJ1-4, is SQTIHQWPATLVQPVGSPLSLECTVEGTSNPNLYWYRQAAGRGLQLLFYSVGIGQISSEVPQNLSASRPQDRQFILSSKKLLLSDSGFYLCAWSVGTGSEKLFFGSGTQLSVL.

This chain uses TRBV27 with TRBJ1-2; weak D call: TRBD1 (6 bases). The CDR3 runs to 13 residues. Trimming removed 5 bases at V and 3 bases at J, with 10 bases between. Germline assignment: CDR1 MNHEY and CDR2 SMNVEV (reference sequence). The DNA of the CDR3 is TGTGCCAGCAGTGCGACAGGAGACTATGGCTACACCTTC. Translation gives CASSATGDYGYTF.

This clone appeared a few times. V and J are TRBV28 and TRBJ2-7; D unresolved. The CDR3 loop spans 12 amino acids. The germline V and J ends were trimmed by 6 bases and 4 bases, with 10 bases remaining between them. Germline V gene lookup returns CDR1 MDHEN and CDR2 SYDVKM. The CDR3 region is CASRSQIYEQYF. CDR3 sequence (DNA): TGTGCCAGCAGGTCGCAGATTTACGAGCAGTACTTC.

The rearrangement joins TRBV6-5 to TRBJ2-7, with TRBD1 matching 9 bases. Per the germline V gene, CDR1 is MNHEY and CDR2 is SVGAGI. V lost 6 bases, J lost 12 bases, and 9 bases stayed unmatched. The CDR3 length is 12 residues. The CDR3 nucleotides read TGTGCCAGCAGCCGGGACAGGGTGGGTTTGTACTTC. Its translation is CASSRDRVGLYF.

This chain connects TRBV10-3 to TRBJ1-2; D is ambiguous. CDR3 size: 15 residues. Germline CDR1 reads ENHRY; CDR2 reads SYGVKD. Trimming took off 0 bases at V and 0 bases at J, with 8 bases between the two ends. The CDR3 protein is CAISESPESNYGYTF. DNA of the CDR3: TGTGCCATCAGTGAGTCCCCCGAGTCTAACTATGGCTACACCTTC.

This clone was seen a single time. This chain joins TRBV10-2 and TRBJ1-4; TRBD1 matches at 8 bases. V lost 6 bases and J lost 0; bases outside the gene matches: 3. The CDR3 extends over 15 amino acids. The germline V gene encodes CDR1 WSHSY and CDR2 SAAADI. The CDR3 DNA is TGCGCCAGCAGGGCACAGGGGGCAACTAATGAAAAACTGTTTTTT. Residues: CASRAQGATNEKLFF.

The rearrangement joins TRBV19 to TRBJ2-7; TRBD1 aligns across 10 bases. V lost 1 base, J lost 3 bases, and 3 bases stayed unmatched. The CDR3 loop spans 15 amino acids. CDR1 LNHDA and CDR2 SQIVND come from the germline V gene (reference sequence). DNA for the CDR3: TGTGCCAGTAGTATAGTGGGGACAGGGGACTACGAGCAGTACTTC. Residues: CASSIVGTGDYEQYF. The whole variable domain, filled in from reference TRBV19 and TRBJ2-7, reads DGGITQSPKYLFRKEGQNVTLSCEQNLNHDAMYWYRQDPGQGLRLIYYSQIVNDFQKGDIAEGYSVSREKKESFPLTVTSAQKNPTAFYLCASSIVGTGDYEQYFGPGTRLTVT.

The genes are TRBV18 and TRBJ1-5; no reliable D call. V was shortened by 3 bases and J by 5 bases, with 11 bases between the two germline ends. This CDR3 comprises 14 residues. CDR1 KGHSH and CDR2 LQKENI come from the germline V gene. The CDR3 region is CASSPNGRDQPQHF. The CDR3 bases are TGTGCCAGCTCACCCAATGGGAGGGATCAGCCCCAGCATTTT.

For the CDR3, the DNA is TGTGCCACCACAGGTGGGCCGGGAGTAGGCAATGAGCAGTTCTTC. It is translated as CATTGGPGVGNEQFF. The chain has TRBV10-3 and TRBJ2-1; D perhaps matches TRBD2 (6 bases). Trimming removed 10 bases at V and 6 bases at J, with 22 bases between. The CDR3 contains 15 residues. In germline, CDR1 is ENHRY, CDR2 SYGVKD.

The chain recombines TRBV19 with TRBJ1-1; a possible D gene is TRBD1 (6 bases). This CDR3 spans 15 amino acids. Germline CDR1 reads LNHDA; CDR2 reads SQIVND (reference sequence). V dropped 5 bases and J dropped 8 bases, with 21 bases sitting between them. The CDR3 sequence is CASSSTGQVTEEAFF. CDR3 DNA sequence: TGTGCCAGTAGTTCCACAGGGCAAGTAACTGAAGAAGCTTTCTTT. The variable domain in full, with the rest retrieved from reference TRBV19 and TRBJ1-1, is DGGITQSPKYLFRKEGQNVTLSCEQNLNHDAMYWYRQDPGQGLRLIYYSQIVNDFQKGDIAEGYSVSREKKESFPLTVTSAQKNPTAFYLCASSSTGQVTEEAFFGQGTRLTVV.

This clone was counted a few times. Distinct nucleotide sequences in the sample also encode this CDR3. The chain uses TRBV6-5 and TRBJ2-3, with 14 bases that match TRBD2. After removal of 8 bases from V and 4 bases from J, the junction contained 5 bases not matched to a gene. The germline V gene has CDR1 MNHEY and CDR2 SVGAGI. The CDR3 has 15 residues. In DNA, the CDR3 is TGTGCCAGCTCTTCGACTAGCGGGGGGGCAGATACGCAGTATTTT. It is translated as CASSSTSGGADTQYF.

The chain couples TRBV6-4 to TRBJ1-2; TRBD1 agrees at 8 bases. CDR3 size: 15 residues. V trimming: 5 bases; J trimming: 4 bases; junction bases outside the gene matches: 9. Germline CDR1 reads MRHNA; CDR2 reads SNTAGT. The CDR3 nucleotides read TGTGCCAGCAGTATCGACAGGGGAGAACGCTATGGCTACACCTTC. Its translation is CASSIDRGERYGYTF.

The chain is built from TRBV5-1 and TRBJ2-1, with TRBD2 as a possible D gene (6 bases). Deletions cut 4 bases from V and 0 bases from J, with 17 bases between. This CDR3 comprises 17 residues. Germline-derived CDR1 and CDR2 are SGHRS and YFSETQ. In nucleotides, the CDR3 is TGCGCCAGCAGCCCCCGGGGAGGCGAAAGCTCCTACAATGAGCAGTTCTTC. This gives the protein CASSPRGGESSYNEQFF.

This clone was observed a handful of times. The chain combines TRBV5-8 with TRBJ1-1, with 7 positions matching TRBD1. Germline assignment: CDR1 SGHTS and CDR2 YDEGEE. The CDR3 consists of 15 residues. With V trimmed by 7 bases and J by 5 bases, 14 bases remained unmatched. The CDR3, as DNA: TGTGCCAGCTACAAACCTACAGGGGATTGGACTGAAGCTTTCTTT. Translating it yields CASYKPTGDWTEAFF.

The chain recombines TRBV5-1 with TRBJ2-5; TRBD2 aligns across 11 bases. Per the germline V gene, CDR1 is SGHRS and CDR2 is YFSETQ. The CDR3 has 15 amino acids. J lost 2 bases, V lost 4 bases, and 4 bases had no gene match. CDR3 loop: CASSRGTSGQETQYF. The CDR3 DNA reads TGCGCCAGCAGCCGCGGGACTAGCGGTCAAGAGACCCAGTACTTC. Complete variable domain (other parts from reference TRBV5-1 and TRBJ2-5): KAGVTQTPRYLIKTRGQQVTLSCSPISGHRSVSWYQQTPGQGLQFLFEYFSETQRNKGNFPGRFSGRQFSNSRSEMNVSTLELGDSALYLCASSRGTSGQETQYFGPGTRLLVL.

The chain uses TRBV28 and TRBJ1-5; TRBD1 might be the D (5 bases). The CDR3 runs to 16 residues. V was shortened by 5 bases and J by 6 bases, with 20 bases between the two germline ends. Germline V gene data show CDR1 as MDHEN and CDR2 as SYDVKM. CDR3 amino acids: CASSPHAGGQGQPQHF. Written as DNA, the CDR3 is TGTGCCAGCAGTCCCCATGCGGGGGGTCAGGGTCAGCCCCAGCATTTT.

The genes are TRBV19 and TRBJ2-1, with 11 bases lining up with TRBD2. V shed 6 bases and J 6 bases; nucleotides not matched to a gene: 7. The CDR3 covers 15 residues. Germline CDR1 LNHDA, CDR2 SQIVND (reference sequence). The CDR3 nucleotides are TGTGCCAGTAGACATAGCGGGGGGGCCTCCAATGAGCAGTTCTTC. It is translated as CASRHSGGASNEQFF.

The chain is built from TRBV18 and TRBJ1-1; 8 bases fit TRBD1. Germline lookup yields CDR1 KGHSH and CDR2 LQKENI. After removal of 3 bases from V and 12 bases from J, the junction contained 3 bases not matched to a gene. CDR3 length: 11 amino acids. This CDR3 reads CASSPDRGPFF. DNA of the CDR3: TGTGCCAGCTCACCTGACAGGGGACCTTTCTTT.

The chain couples TRBV28 to TRBJ2-2, with TRBD1 matching 7 bases. The junction had 25 bases not matched to a gene; V was cut back by 6 bases and J by 3 bases. Germline lookup yields CDR1 MDHEN and CDR2 SYDVKM. CDR3 length: 21 residues. As DNA, the CDR3 is TGTGCCAGCAGCTCCCCCATAAACAGGGGACAGCAGTTTGGGTACACCGGGGAGCTGTTTTTT. Protein sequence: CASSSPINRGQQFGYTGELFF.

The genes are TRBV19 and TRBJ2-5, with D perhaps matching TRBD2 (5 bases). This CDR3 has 11 amino acids. Trimming took off 5 bases at V and 5 bases at J, with 6 bases between the two ends. Looked up from germline, CDR1 is LNHDA and CDR2 is SQIVND (reference sequence). The CDR3 here is CASSPGETQYF. DNA of the CDR3: TGTGCCAGTAGTCCGGGGGAGACCCAGTACTTC.

The rearrangement uses TRBV6-1 and TRBJ2-3; 8 bases are shared with TRBD1. Germline trimming cut 2 bases from V and 2 bases from J; bases unmatched to any gene: 6. The CDR3 extends over 16 amino acids. Germline V gene data show CDR1 as MNHNS and CDR2 as SASEGT. CDR3: CASSESTGGDTDTQYF. CDR3 DNA: TGTGCCAGCAGTGAATCTACAGGGGGAGACACAGATACGCAGTATTTT.

The chain recombines TRBV23-1 with TRBJ1-4; 7 nucleotides line up with TRBD1. TRBV23-1 is an ORF for which the function is uncertain. This CDR3 has 15 residues. Trimming cost V 4 bases and J 5 bases; bases outside gene matches: 7. DNA of the CDR3: TGCGCCAGCAGTCGGTGTACAGGGGAAAATGAAAAACTGTTTTTT. Translating gives CASSRCTGENEKLFF.

This chain connects TRBV2 to TRBJ1-5, with 12 bases identical to TRBD1. The V gene's germline CDR1 is SNHLY and CDR2 FYNNEI. The CDR3 is 17 amino acids. The junction had 14 bases not matched to a gene; V was cut back by 8 bases and J by 6 bases. The CDR3 here is CASAVGTGGIFGQPQHF. CDR3 DNA sequence: TGTGCCAGCGCTGTTGGGACAGGGGGCATATTCGGTCAGCCCCAGCATTTT.

The rearrangement uses TRBV4-3 and TRBJ1-1; D is ambiguous. Deletions cut 4 bases from V and 3 bases from J, with 12 bases between. CDR1 is LGHNA and CDR2 is YSLEER in the germline V gene. The CDR3 has 14 amino acids. CDR3 nucleotides: TGCGCCAGCAGCCCTCGGGTCACCCACACTGAAGCTTTCTTT. This translates into CASSPRVTHTEAFF.

CDR3 amino acids: CASSPGQQKLFF. CDR3 bases: TGTGCCAGCAGCCCGGGACAGCAAAAACTGTTTTTT. V usage is TRBV7-6 and J usage is TRBJ1-4, with 7 positions matching TRBD1. Germline V gives CDR1 SGHVS, CDR2 FNYEAQ. CDR3 length equals 12 residues. Losses at the gene ends were 5 bases for V and 9 bases for J; bases not matched to a gene: 3.

J is TRBJ1-4 and V is TRBV5-1; a possible D gene is TRBD1 (5 bases). Germline V gene data show CDR1 as SGHRS and CDR2 as YFSETQ. The CDR3 loop spans 16 amino acids. The germline V and J ends were trimmed by 4 bases and 4 bases, with 17 bases remaining between them. CDR3 residues: CASSTRPGGGNEKLFF. Written as DNA, the CDR3 is TGCGCCAGCAGCACTCGGCCCGGGGGAGGTAATGAAAAACTGTTTTTT.